The 17 T cell receptor beta chains listed next were all sequenced from one sample in a study of T cell clonality in common variable immunodeficiency. The table came from immunoSEQ multiplex PCR; TCRdb's copy has only in-frame clones and leaves some out. This sample carries 15,000 to 16,000 clones, with just under 5% going to the ten biggest clones. Study findings and constraints: Fewer deletions and N-nucleotide insertions were reportedly seen in common variable immunodeficiency TCR beta sequences.

Antigen specificity for these receptors is unknown. The sample consisted of peripheral blood mononuclear cells. The receptors stem from a human donor with common variable immunodeficiency.

Details on this clone: The CDR3 is cut off 3 residues early in the read; its end comes from the germline J gene. The chain is built from TRBV11-2 and TRBJ2-1, with D possibly being TRBD2 (5 bases). V lost 3 bases to trimming and J lost 9 bases, with 9 bases between them. The CDR3 is 12 amino acids. CDR1 SGHAT and CDR2 FQNNGV come from the germline V gene. The CDR3 is CASSFDRGEQFF. The sequenced CDR3 bases are TGTGCCAGCAGCTTCGACCGGGGTGAG.

In regard to this clone: The read terminates 3 residues ahead of where the CDR3 ends, so the germline J gene completes it. This chain links TRBV20-1 with TRBJ2-1; 10 bases are a match to TRBD1. CDR3 length equals 14 residues. Per germline, CDR1 DFQATT and CDR2 SNEGSKA (reference sequence). J was trimmed by 6 bases and V by 2 bases; bases with no gene match: 4. The CDR3 DNA, read in part, is TGCAGTGCTAGACGACAGGGGGCGACCAATGAG. It translates to CSARRQGATNE. The whole CDR3 reads CSARRQGATNEQFF.

On this clone: The sequence runs out 3 residues before the end of the CDR3; the remainder is reconstructed from the germline J gene. The chain combines TRBV18 with TRBJ1-2; possible D gene TRBD1, 5 bases. This CDR3 spans 14 amino acids. Germline V gives CDR1 KGHSH, CDR2 LQKENI. The CDR3 bases that were read are TGTGCCAGCTCACCAAAAACAGGTTCTCTCGGC. It is translated as CASSPKTGSLG. The CDR3 reads in full as CASSPKTGSLGYTF.

This clone is called medium-sized based on its frequency. The sequence runs out 3 residues before the end of the CDR3; the remainder is reconstructed from the germline J gene. V gene TRBV7-3 combines with J gene TRBJ2-3; 12 bases align to TRBD2. This CDR3 has 17 amino acids. The V gene's germline CDR1 is SGHTA and CDR2 FQGTGA. V shed 5 bases, J shed 3 bases, and the junction held 9 bases outside the gene matches. Partial CDR3 DNA: TGTGCCAGCAGCCGTAGAACTAGCGGGAGGTCTACAGATACG. Translating it yields CASSRRTSGRSTDT. The full CDR3 is CASSRRTSGRSTDTQYF.

This clone registers large by frequency. The read falls 3 residues short of the CDR3 end, and the missing part is taken from the germline J gene. This chain uses TRBV27 with TRBJ1-1, with D perhaps matching TRBD1 (5 bases). The V and J ends lost 0 bases and 5 bases respectively, with 16 bases between them. Germline V gene lookup returns CDR1 MNHEY and CDR2 SMNVEV (reference sequence). The CDR3 covers 16 residues. Partial CDR3 DNA: TGTGCCAGCAGTTTATCATCCCAGGGTGGGGGGACTGAA. This encodes CASSLSSQGGGTE. The complete CDR3 protein is CASSLSSQGGGTEAFF.

About this clone: The missing CDR3 end, 3 residues past where the read stops, is filled in from the germline J gene. The J gene is TRBJ2-3, the V gene TRBV10-3; 7 positions agree with TRBD2. Per the germline V gene, CDR1 is ENHRY and CDR2 is SYGVKD. V lost 4 bases to trimming and J lost 5 bases; unmatched junction nucleotides: 0. The CDR3 contains 12 residues. CDR3 sequence: CAISGGGDTQYF. The part of the CDR3 DNA that was read is TGTGCCATCAGTGGCGGGGGAGATACG.

For this clone: The read terminates 3 residues before the CDR3 end, so the remaining end is supplied by the germline J gene. The chain has TRBV20-1 and TRBJ2-7; 8 nucleotides line up with TRBD1. This CDR3 spans 13 amino acids. Germline V gene lookup returns CDR1 DFQATT and CDR2 SNEGSKA (reference sequence). The ends lost 5 bases at V and 6 bases at J; junction bases unmatched: 9. CDR3 DNA, as far as it was read: TGCAGTGCTTCTCGGACAGGGTTTGTCGAG. Amino acids: CSASRTGFVE. The whole CDR3 reads CSASRTGFVEQYF.

Concerning this clone itself: Read coverage stops 3 residues before the CDR3 terminus; the germline J gene supplies the remainder. The V gene is TRBV18, the J gene TRBJ2-3; 11 nucleotides align to TRBD1. J lost 5 bases, V lost 0 bases, and 7 bases had no gene match. CDR3 size: 17 residues. Germline-derived CDR1 and CDR2 are KGHSH and LQKENI. This CDR3 reads CASSPPPGQGVEDTQYF. The DNA read from the CDR3 is TGTGCCAGCTCACCACCGCCGGGACAGGGGGTGGAAGATACG.

Of note for this clone: The read terminates 3 residues before the CDR3 end, so the remaining end is supplied by the germline J gene. This rearrangement joins TRBV30 to TRBJ1-6; the match to TRBD1 covers 9 bases. CDR3 length: 14 residues. Trimming removed 8 bases from V and 9 bases from J; junction bases left unmatched: 11. Germline CDR1 and CDR2: GTSNPN and SVGIG (reference sequence). CDR3 DNA (partial): TGTGCCCAACAATGGACAGGGGAGCTTTCACCC. This gives the protein CAQQWTGELSP. The whole CDR3 protein is CAQQWTGELSPLHF. The full variable domain, its missing parts supplied by reference TRBV30 and TRBJ1-6, is SQTIHQWPATLVQPVGSPLSLECTVEGTSNPNLYWYRQAAGRGLQLLFYSVGIGQISSEVPQNLSASRPQDRQFILSSKKLLLSDSGFYLCAQQWTGELSPLHFGNGTRLTVT.

As concerns this clone: The read is 3 residues too short to cover the CDR3 end, so that end is filled in from the germline J gene. The chain has TRBV19 and TRBJ2-7; 10 bases are shared with TRBD2. Germline V gives CDR1 LNHDA, CDR2 SQIVND (reference sequence). Trimming took 3 bases from V and 2 from J; bases not matched to a gene: 7. The CDR3 covers 16 residues. The part of the CDR3 DNA that was read is TGTGCCAGTAGTATCGAACTAGCGGGGACCACCTACGAG. It encodes CASSIELAGTTYE. The entire CDR3 protein is CASSIELAGTTYEQYF.

Points on this clone: The read ends 3 residues before the CDR3 terminus; that terminus is restored from the germline J gene. The V gene is TRBV7-9, the J gene TRBJ1-1; D gene unclear. Germline lookup yields CDR1 SEHNR and CDR2 FQNEAQ (reference sequence). The V gene lost 5 bases and the J gene lost 6 bases, with 10 bases spanning the gap. The CDR3 is 12 residues long. CDR3 residues: CASSRGSPEAFF. The sequenced part of the CDR3 DNA is TGTGCCAGCAGCCGCGGGTCTCCTGAA.

For this clone: With the read ending 3 residues before the CDR3 end, the germline J gene is used to fill in that end. The rearrangement uses TRBV6-2 or TRBV6-3 and TRBJ2-3; 13 nucleotides line up with TRBD2. With 6 bases clipped from V and 3 bases from J, the junction kept 6 bases outside the gene matches. CDR1 is MNHEY and CDR2 is SVGEGT in the germline V gene. CDR3 size: 16 residues. Partial CDR3 DNA: TGTGCCAGCAGCGGCGGACTAGCGGGAGTAACAGATACG. Its translation is CASSGGLAGVTDT. The CDR3 as a whole reads CASSGGLAGVTDTQYF.

Frequency places this clone as medium-sized (0.01 to 0.1%). The read terminates 3 residues before the CDR3 end, so the remaining end is supplied by the germline J gene. The chain links TRBV2 to TRBJ2-3, with 9 nucleotides matching TRBD2. This CDR3 has 16 amino acids. The junction had 14 bases not matched to a gene; V was cut back by 7 bases and J by 6 bases. The germline gives CDR1 SNHLY, CDR2 FYNNEI. CDR3 region: CASIDPPGLARDTQYF. The part of the CDR3 DNA that was read is TGTGCCAGCATTGACCCTCCGGGACTAGCAAGGGATACG.

A remark on this clone: The CDR3 extends 3 residues past the end of the read, so its final part is completed from the germline J gene. V usage is TRBV7-9 and J usage is TRBJ1-1; weak D call: TRBD1 (6 bases). This CDR3 comprises 14 residues. V gave up 3 bases and J gave up 4 bases, with 12 bases separating them. The germline CDR1 and CDR2 sequences are SEHNR and FQNEAQ (reference sequence). The sequenced CDR3 bases are TGTGCCAGCAGCTTTCACAGGGCAGGCACTGAA. It yields the protein CASSFHRAGTE. The full-length CDR3 reads as CASSFHRAGTEAFF.

Turning to this clone: From the germline J gene comes the end of the CDR3, since the read stops 3 residues before it. The chain recombines TRBV7-8 with TRBJ2-1, with D perhaps matching TRBD2 (5 bases). Trimming removed 2 bases from V and 5 bases from J, with 16 bases in between. In germline, CDR1 is SGHVS, CDR2 FQNEAQ. There are 16 residues in the CDR3. CDR3: CASSLKRVSANNEQFF. The covered CDR3 bases are TGTGCCAGCAGCTTAAAAAGGGTTAGCGCCAACAATGAG.

With respect to this clone: The read comes to an end 3 residues before the CDR3 does, leaving the germline J gene to fill in the end. This chain connects TRBV7-2 to TRBJ1-1; TRBD1 matches at 10 bases. V shed 5 bases, J shed 5 bases, and the junction held 5 bases outside the gene matches. Germline V gene sequence: CDR1 SGHTA, CDR2 FQGNSA. This CDR3 has 14 amino acids. The CDR3 spells CASSVGQGGTEAFF. The CDR3 DNA, read in part, is TGTGCCAGCAGCGTTGGACAGGGGGGGACTGAA.

A remark on this clone: Read sequence stops 3 residues before the CDR3 end, and the germline J gene provides the missing end. The chain links TRBV7-6 to TRBJ2-5; 8 bases map to TRBD1. Per the germline V gene, CDR1 is SGHVS and CDR2 is FNYEAQ. V gave up 5 bases and J gave up 7 bases; unmatched junction bases: 6. There are 13 residues in the CDR3. CDR3 amino acids: CASSKDRAGTQYF. The part of the CDR3 DNA that was read is TGTGCCAGCAGCAAGGACAGGGCTGGGACC. Filled out from reference TRBV7-6 and TRBJ2-5, the complete variable domain reads GAGVSQSPRYKVTKRGQDVALRCDPISGHVSLYWYRQALGQGPEFLTYFNYEAQQDKSGLPNDRFSAERPEGSISTLTIQRTEQRDSAMYRCASSKDRAGTQYFGPGTRLLVL.